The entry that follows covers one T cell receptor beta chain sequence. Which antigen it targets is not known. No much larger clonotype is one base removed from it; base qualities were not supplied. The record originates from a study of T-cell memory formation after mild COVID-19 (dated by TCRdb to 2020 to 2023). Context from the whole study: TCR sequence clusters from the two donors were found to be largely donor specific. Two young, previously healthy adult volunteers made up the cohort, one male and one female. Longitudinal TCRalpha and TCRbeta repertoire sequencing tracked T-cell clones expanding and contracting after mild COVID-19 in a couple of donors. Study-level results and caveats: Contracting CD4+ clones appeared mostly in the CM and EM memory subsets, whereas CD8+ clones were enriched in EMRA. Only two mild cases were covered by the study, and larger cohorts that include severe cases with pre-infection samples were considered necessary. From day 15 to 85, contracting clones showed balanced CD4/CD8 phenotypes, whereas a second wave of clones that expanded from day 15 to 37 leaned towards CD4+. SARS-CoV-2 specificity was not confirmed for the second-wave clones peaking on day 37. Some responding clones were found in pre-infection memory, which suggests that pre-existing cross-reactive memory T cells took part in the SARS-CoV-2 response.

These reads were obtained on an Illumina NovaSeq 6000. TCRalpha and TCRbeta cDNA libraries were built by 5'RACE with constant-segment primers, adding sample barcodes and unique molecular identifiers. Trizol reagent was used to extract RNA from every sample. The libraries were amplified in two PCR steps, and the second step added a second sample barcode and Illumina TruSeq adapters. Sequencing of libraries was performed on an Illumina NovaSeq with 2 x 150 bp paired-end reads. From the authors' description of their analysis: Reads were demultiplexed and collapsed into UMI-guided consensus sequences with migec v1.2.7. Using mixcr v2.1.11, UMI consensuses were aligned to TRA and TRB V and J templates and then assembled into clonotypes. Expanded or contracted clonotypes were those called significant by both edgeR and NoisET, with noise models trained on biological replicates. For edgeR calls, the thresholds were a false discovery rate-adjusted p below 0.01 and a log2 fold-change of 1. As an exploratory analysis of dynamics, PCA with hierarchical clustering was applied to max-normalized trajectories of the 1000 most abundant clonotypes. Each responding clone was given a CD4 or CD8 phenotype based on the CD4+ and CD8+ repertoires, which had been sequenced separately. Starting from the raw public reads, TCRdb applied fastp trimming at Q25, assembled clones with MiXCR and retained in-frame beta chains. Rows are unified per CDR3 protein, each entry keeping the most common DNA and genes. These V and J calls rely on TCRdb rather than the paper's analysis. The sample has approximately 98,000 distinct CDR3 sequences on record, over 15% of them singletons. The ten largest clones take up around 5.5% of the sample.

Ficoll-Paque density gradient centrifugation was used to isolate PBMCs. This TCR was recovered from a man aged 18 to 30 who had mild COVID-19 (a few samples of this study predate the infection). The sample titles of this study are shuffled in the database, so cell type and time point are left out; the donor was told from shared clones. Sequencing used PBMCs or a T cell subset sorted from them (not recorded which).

Here the CDR3 is given as CASSLDVSEKLFF. The DNA sequence is given as TGCGCCAGCAGCTTGGACGTCTCTGAAAAACTGTTTTTT. The chain is assembled from TRBV5-1 and TRBJ1-4; no D segment can be confidently identified. CDR1 and CDR2, looked up from the germline V gene, are SGHRS and YFSETQ. Including the terminal cysteine and phenylalanine, the CDR3 comprises 13 residues. Just the 39-base CDR3 DNA is kept, in frame starting at base 1. V is clipped by 0 bases and J by 7 bases, and the sequence between their germline boundaries is 7 bases long.